These T cell receptor beta chains were read from a single sample in a study of control samples from healthy donors and cancer patients. Clones were read by immunoSEQ multiplex PCR, and TCRdb kept only the in-frame ones, dropping some. The table records 98,000 or so clones, about four fifths of them present only once. Sequencing was performed on blood. The source of these receptors is a woman in her 30s in good health. The CDR3 runs from the conserved cysteine through the conserved F or W. A D gene is named only where the DNA matches it firmly. Rows give clone size only sometimes, using once, few, many, or a class for an expanded clone.

cdr3_aa	cdr3_nt	clone_size	d_call	j_call	v_call
CASSNRQGAGETQYF	TGTGCCAGCAGTAACAGACAGGGGGCGGGAGAGACCCAGTACTTC	NA	TRBD1	TRBJ2-5	TRBV6-6
CASSSLGEQYF	TGTGCCAGCAGTTCCCTAGGGGAGCAGTACTTC	NA	NA	TRBJ2-7	TRBV6-5
CASSRRDRDYGYTF	TGTGCCAGCAGCCGCCGGGACCGAGACTATGGCTACACCTTC	NA	NA	TRBJ1-2	TRBV7-2
CASSPRTGSTGELFF	TGTGCCAGCAGCCCACGCACAGGGTCCACCGGGGAGCTGTTTTTT	once	NA	TRBJ2-2	TRBV11-3
CAISESGQTNYGYTF	TGTGCCATCAGTGAGTCGGGACAGACAAACTATGGCTACACCTTC	NA	TRBD1	TRBJ1-2	TRBV10-3
CASGLVHIGTGTEKLFF	TGTGCTAGTGGTTTGGTACATATCGGGACAGGGACTGAAAAACTGTTTTTT	NA	TRBD1	TRBJ1-4	TRBV12-5
CASSPRKVSEAFF	TGTGCCAGCAGCCCCCGGAAGGTGTCTGAAGCTTTCTTT	NA	NA	TRBJ1-1	TRBV11-2
CASRPRLNRDGMNTEAFF	TGCGCCAGCAGACCCCGGCTCAACCGGGACGGAATGAACACTGAAGCTTTCTTT	NA	NA	TRBJ1-1	TRBV5-1
CASSQDSGNQETQYF	TGTGCCAGCAGCCAAGATTCCGGGAACCAAGAGACCCAGTACTTC	NA	NA	TRBJ2-5	TRBV3-1/TRBV3-2
CASSLTGESEGNTIYF	TGTGCCAGCAGCTTAACCGGGGAATCAGAAGGAAACACCATATATTTT	NA	NA	TRBJ1-3	TRBV7-9
CASSYSNAENTQYF	TGTGCCAGCAGTTACTCGAACGCGGAGAATACGCAGTATTTT	NA	NA	TRBJ2-3	TRBV6-5
CASSPERGAEQYF	TGTGCCAGCAGTCCCGAGAGGGGGGCCGAGCAGTACTTC	NA	NA	TRBJ2-7	TRBV12-3/TRBV12-4
CASSIGAGYNEQFF	TGTGCCAGTAGTATAGGAGCGGGCTACAATGAGCAGTTCTTC	NA	NA	TRBJ2-1	TRBV19
CAWSIGAGRYEQYF	TGTGCCTGGAGTATTGGAGCGGGCCGCTACGAGCAGTACTTC	NA	NA	TRBJ2-7	TRBV30
CASSEIQGSYNSPLHF	TGTGCCAGCAGTGAGATCCAGGGATCCTATAATTCACCCCTCCACTTT	NA	NA	TRBJ1-6	TRBV6-1
CASNSLTGEETQYF	TGCGCCAGCAACTCGTTGACAGGGGAAGAGACCCAGTACTTC	NA	TRBD1	TRBJ2-5	TRBV5-1
CASSPGTSGGSYTQYF	TGTGCCAGCAGCCCTGGGACTAGCGGGGGGTCATATACGCAGTATTTT	NA	TRBD2	TRBJ2-3	TRBV7-2
CASGHRETQYF	TGTGCTAGTGGTCACCGGGAGACCCAGTACTTC	NA	NA	TRBJ2-5	TRBV12-5
CASSRDASGSSDTQYF	TGTGCCAGCAGCCGAGACGCTAGCGGGAGTTCAGATACGCAGTATTTT	few	TRBD2	TRBJ2-3	TRBV7-3
CASTQALAGGYEQYF	TGTGCCAGCACCCAAGCTCTAGCGGGGGGCTACGAGCAGTACTTC	NA	TRBD2	TRBJ2-7	TRBV4-2
CASSQRGGSSYNSPLHF	TGTGCCAGCAGCCAACGTGGGGGGAGCTCCTATAATTCACCCCTCCACTTT	NA	NA	TRBJ1-6	TRBV14
CASSLFSGLGYGYTF	TGTGCCAGCAGCTTATTTTCAGGACTGGGATATGGCTACACCTTC	NA	NA	TRBJ1-2	TRBV7-2
CASSQERRETQYF	TGTGCCAGCAGCCAAGAACGGCGGGAGACCCAGTACTTC	NA	NA	TRBJ2-5	TRBV4-2
CASSRTVSNQPQHF	TGTGCCAGCAGCAGGACGGTTAGCAATCAGCCCCAGCATTTT	NA	NA	TRBJ1-5	TRBV6-2/TRBV6-3
CASRQGWNEQFF	TGTGCCAGCCGCCAGGGTTGGAATGAGCAGTTCTTC	NA	NA	TRBJ2-1	TRBV25-1
CASSQGRGIYNEQFF	TGTGCCAGCAGCCAAGGACGGGGGATCTACAATGAGCAGTTCTTC	NA	NA	TRBJ2-1	TRBV3-1/TRBV3-2
CASSWTSNTGELFF	TGTGCCAGCAGCTGGACATCGAACACCGGGGAGCTGTTTTTT	NA	NA	TRBJ2-2	TRBV6-2/TRBV6-3
CASTESNTEAFF	TGTGCCAGCACGGAGTCAAACACTGAAGCTTTCTTT	NA	NA	TRBJ1-1	TRBV2
CASRVMVGGGSPLHF	TGTGCCAGCAGAGTCATGGTAGGGGGAGGATCACCCCTCCACTTT	NA	NA	TRBJ1-6	TRBV2
CATSSQLREVGQFF	TGTGCCACCAGCAGTCAACTACGTGAGGTGGGGCAGTTCTTC	NA	NA	TRBJ2-1	TRBV15
CASRVTSGGINEQFF	TGTGCCAGTAGAGTGACTAGCGGGGGGATCAATGAGCAGTTCTTC	NA	TRBD2	TRBJ2-1	TRBV19
CASSYGSGAITDTQYF	TGTGCCAGCAGCTATGGGTCAGGCGCCATCACAGATACGCAGTATTTT	NA	NA	TRBJ2-3	TRBV7-2
CAWRRQLNTEAFF	TGTGCCTGGAGGAGACAGTTGAACACTGAAGCTTTCTTT	few	NA	TRBJ1-1	TRBV30
CASSKATVDNYGYTF	TGTGCCAGCAGCAAAGCCACAGTAGATAACTATGGCTACACCTTC	NA	NA	TRBJ1-2	TRBV21-1
CATRNQGADGYTF	TGTGCCACTAGAAACCAGGGGGCGGATGGCTACACCTTC	NA	TRBD1	TRBJ1-2	TRBV19
CASSTMGGQENIQYF	TGTGCCAGCAGCACAATGGGGGGGCAAGAAAACATTCAGTACTTC	NA	NA	TRBJ2-4	TRBV7-3
CASSRPGLAGGSGQFF	TGTGCCAGCAGCCGGCCGGGACTAGCGGGGGGCTCGGGGCAGTTCTTC	NA	TRBD2	TRBJ2-1	TRBV3-1/TRBV3-2
CASSYSSGVNEKLFF	TGTGCCAGCAGTTACTCCTCCGGGGTTAATGAAAAACTGTTTTTT	NA	NA	TRBJ1-4	TRBV6-5
CASSEGQTYQETQYF	TGTGCCAGCAGCGAAGGACAGACGTACCAAGAGACCCAGTACTTC	NA	NA	TRBJ2-5	TRBV11-2
CASSVAPTRVANYGYTF	TGTGCCAGCAGCGTAGCACCCACCCGGGTAGCTAACTATGGCTACACCTTC	NA	NA	TRBJ1-2	TRBV9
CASSLRIPGSPLHF	TGTGCCAGCAGCTTGCGGATTCCGGGATCACCCCTCCACTTT	NA	NA	TRBJ1-6	TRBV5-4
CASSLTGTTEAFF	TGTGCCAGCAGCTTGACAGGGACCACTGAAGCTTTCTTT	NA	NA	TRBJ1-1	TRBV5-6
CASIGGTGGFRNTEAFF	TGTGCCAGTATAGGAGGCACAGGGGGTTTTCGGAACACTGAAGCTTTCTTT	once	TRBD1	TRBJ1-1	TRBV19
CASSRTDTGNTIYF	TGTGCCAGTAGTCGAACGGATACTGGAAACACCATATATTTT	NA	NA	TRBJ1-3	TRBV19
CASSLGGQPQHF	TGTGCCAGCAGCTTGGGGGGGCAGCCCCAGCATTTT	NA	NA	TRBJ1-5	TRBV13
CASSETSAYNEQFF	TGCGCCAGCAGCGAAACTAGCGCTTACAATGAGCAGTTCTTC	NA	TRBD2	TRBJ2-1	TRBV5-1
CASSQGIVGGTGGCETQYF	TGCGCCAGCAGCCAAGGAATCGTTGGGGGAACAGGGGGTTGTGAGACCCAGTACTTC	NA	TRBD1	TRBJ2-5	TRBV4-1
CASSLDRGNTEAFF	TGTGCCAGCTCACTTGACAGGGGGAACACTGAAGCTTTCTTT	NA	TRBD1	TRBJ1-1	TRBV18
CATDSSGNTIYF	TGTGCCACCGACAGCTCTGGAAACACCATATATTTT	NA	NA	TRBJ1-3	TRBV24-1
CAIQGAVGVGEQFF	TGTGCCATCCAGGGGGCTGTCGGGGTTGGTGAGCAGTTCTTC	NA	TRBD1	TRBJ2-1	TRBV10-3
CAWSTDEAFF	TGTGCCTGGAGTACGGACGAAGCTTTCTTT	many	NA	TRBJ1-1	TRBV30
CASSPTGNYGYTF	TGTGCCAGCAGCCCTACAGGGAACTATGGCTACACCTTC	NA	NA	TRBJ1-2	TRBV3-1/TRBV3-2
CSVGKGTANEQFF	TGCAGCGTGGGGAAGGGAACCGCAAATGAGCAGTTCTTC	NA	NA	TRBJ2-1	TRBV29-1
CASSGSSGNTIYF	TGTGCCAGCAGTGGCAGCTCTGGAAACACCATATATTTT	few	NA	TRBJ1-3	TRBV2
CASGLGQGTSGANVLTF	TGTGCTAGTGGTCTTGGACAGGGCACCTCTGGGGCCAACGTCCTGACTTTC	NA	TRBD1	TRBJ2-6	TRBV12-5
CASSLQGITTPNEKLFF	TGTGCCAGCAGTTTACAAGGCATAACTACACCTAATGAAAAACTGTTTTTT	NA	NA	TRBJ1-4	TRBV28
CASSLEGPDTEAFF	TGTGCCAGCAGCTTGGAGGGCCCAGACACTGAAGCTTTCTTT	NA	NA	TRBJ1-1	TRBV7-9